The 21 T cell receptor beta chains below all came from one sample that was sequenced in a study of beta chain features in type 1 diabetes. Points from the study as a whole: Moderate yet significant TCRB CDR3 shortening was seen in Type 1 diabetes patients in all four CD4+ subsets.

Investigators reverse transcribed all isolated RNA, so they sequenced expressed TCRB transcripts. Clones were sequenced by immunoSEQ multiplex PCR, and TCRdb holds only the in-frame ones, with some missing. The sample holds almost 350,000 clones, approximately 10% seen once. Their antigen targets remain unknown. The specimen sequenced was central memory CD4+ T cells from blood. These receptors were taken from a man aged 25 to 40 with type 1 diabetes.

This clone was picked up a small number of times. The chain uses TRBV7-2 and TRBJ1-2; 8 bases are a match to TRBD1. J lost 8 bases, V lost 6 bases, and 11 bases had no gene match. In germline, CDR1 is SGHTA, CDR2 FQGNSA. This CDR3 spans 14 amino acids. This chain's CDR3 is CASSPGTGGAGYTF. The CDR3 bases are TGTGCCAGCAGTCCCGGGACAGGTGGGGCAGGCTACACCTTC.

This clone appeared a few times. J is TRBJ2-3 and V is TRBV10-2; no reliable D call. Germline V CDR1 and CDR2: WSHSY, SAAADI. Trimming removed 5 bases from V and 0 bases from J, with 9 bases in between. The CDR3 totals 14 residues. The CDR3 here is CASSNTISTDTQYF. CDR3 coding DNA: TGCGCCAGCAGTAATACTATAAGCACAGATACGCAGTATTTT.

The J gene is TRBJ1-1, the V gene TRBV5-4; D is undetermined. Trimming took 4 bases from V and 6 from J, leaving 13 bases between them. There are 13 residues in the CDR3. Germline V CDR1 and CDR2: SGHNT, YYREEE (reference sequence). The CDR3 DNA reads TGTGCCAGCAGCCACGAGAAGACTTCTGAAGCTTTCTTT. The encoded protein is CASSHEKTSEAFF.

This chain joins TRBV9 and TRBJ1-4; 8 nucleotides line up with TRBD1. The V gene end was trimmed by 4 bases and the J gene end by 4 bases; junction bases not matched to a gene: 9. Germline V gene sequence: CDR1 SGDLS, CDR2 YYNGEE. This CDR3 contains 16 residues. CDR3 amino acids: CASSLSTGGNNEKLFF. CDR3 DNA sequence: TGTGCCAGCAGCCTAAGCACAGGGGGGAATAATGAAAAACTGTTTTTT.

This chain joins TRBV7-2 and TRBJ2-6, with a possible D match to TRBD2 (5 bases). The ends were cut back, 5 bases at V and 2 bases at J, with 10 bases in the middle. Per germline, CDR1 SGHTA and CDR2 FQGNSA. The CDR3 has 15 residues. CDR3 loop: CASSPQRAGANVLTF. DNA for the CDR3: TGTGCCAGCAGCCCCCAGAGGGCTGGGGCCAACGTCCTGACTTTC.

This clone was seen ten or more times. This chain uses TRBV11-2 with TRBJ1-4; 9 positions match TRBD1. Germline V lookup: CDR1 SGHAT, CDR2 FQNNGV. The CDR3 is 14 amino acids. The V and J ends lost 5 bases and 7 bases, in that order; junction bases with no gene match: 5. CDR3 nucleotides: TGTGCCAGCAGCGAACAGGGGGCAGTTGAAAAACTGTTTTTT. Translation gives CASSEQGAVEKLFF.

The CDR3 bases are TGTGCCAGCAGTTACAGAGACGGCAGTGGCGGCTACACCTTC. This sequence encodes CASSYRDGSGGYTF. The rearrangement uses TRBV6-5 and TRBJ1-2; D remains unclear. CDR3 length equals 14 residues. The V end lost 2 bases, the J end lost 8 bases, and 15 bases lay between the germline ends. Germline V lookup: CDR1 MNHEY, CDR2 SVGAGI.

This clone appeared a few times. The chain carries TRBV9 and TRBJ2-1; 10 bases are a match to TRBD2. This CDR3 contains 19 residues. CDR1 and CDR2 (germline): SGDLS, YYNGEE. V shed 0 bases and J 4 bases; nucleotides not matched to a gene: 13. CDR3 region: CASSVAIAASGGSYNEQFF. The CDR3 DNA sequence: TGTGCCAGCAGCGTAGCCATCGCGGCTAGCGGGGGATCATACAATGAGCAGTTCTTC.

The rearrangement joins TRBV14 to TRBJ2-5; D may be TRBD2 (6 bases). The V gene's germline CDR1 is SGHDN and CDR2 FVKESK. V was cut by 0 bases and J by 7 bases, with 18 bases left in between. This CDR3 is 16 amino acids long. The CDR3 DNA is TGTGCCAGCAGCCAAGATGTGGGCTGGGGGGAAGGGACCCAGTACTTC. Encoded protein: CASSQDVGWGEGTQYF.

The gene calls are TRBV9 and TRBJ2-3, with 9 bases lining up with TRBD2. The CDR3 consists of 17 residues. The trim removed 3 bases at V and 5 bases at J, leaving 13 bases unmatched. Germline V gene data show CDR1 as SGDLS and CDR2 as YYNGEE. The CDR3 nucleotides read TGTGCCAGCAGCGGCACCCCCGCTAGCGGGGTTGGAGATACGCAGTATTTT. Translation gives CASSGTPASGVGDTQYF.

This clone was seen only a few times. The V call is TRBV6-1, the J call TRBJ1-3; D remains ambiguous. The CDR3 spans 14 residues. Germline assignment: CDR1 MNHNS and CDR2 SASEGT. Trimming shortened V by 6 bases and J by 0 bases, and 9 bases separated the two germline ends. This CDR3 is CASRNDHSGNTIYF. As DNA, the CDR3 is TGTGCCAGCAGGAACGATCACTCTGGAAACACCATATATTTT.

Only a few counts were recorded for this clone. The rearrangement links TRBV5-1 to TRBJ1-5; D gene unclear. V lost 4 bases and J lost 3, with 11 bases in between. From germline, CDR1 is SGHRS and CDR2 YFSETQ. CDR3 length: 14 residues. In DNA form, the CDR3 reads TGCGCCAGCAGCCCGGGTTTTGACAATCAGCCCCAGCATTTT. Protein sequence: CASSPGFDNQPQHF.

This clone was observed a handful of times. The V and J genes are TRBV27 and TRBJ1-1, with D possibly matching TRBD1 (6 bases). The V gene lost 3 bases and the J gene lost 4 bases, with 15 bases spanning the gap. The CDR3 is made up of 15 amino acids. The germline V gene encodes CDR1 MNHEY and CDR2 SMNVEV (reference sequence). The CDR3 DNA reads as TGTGCCAGCAGTTTTTATTCCCTCAGGGGCACTGAAGCTTTCTTT. As protein: CASSFYSLRGTEAFF.

The J gene is TRBJ2-7, the V gene TRBV9; 7 bases are a match to TRBD1. The CDR3 is 15 amino acids. V shed 4 bases, J shed 1 base, and the junction held 8 bases outside the gene matches. Germline V gene sequence: CDR1 SGDLS, CDR2 YYNGEE. Here the CDR3 reads CASSTQPGQSYEQYF. CDR3 bases: TGTGCCAGCAGCACCCAACCGGGACAGTCCTACGAGCAGTACTTC.

There are a few counts of this clone. This chain links TRBV30 with TRBJ1-5, with D unresolved. The germline CDR1 and CDR2 sequences are GTSNPN and SVGIG (reference sequence). The CDR3 has 13 residues. V dropped 2 bases and J dropped 6 bases, with 11 bases sitting between them. The CDR3 here is CAWSPSEAQPQHF. For the CDR3, the DNA is TGTGCCTGGAGTCCTTCAGAGGCTCAGCCCCAGCATTTT.

This clone was counted between two and nine times. In DNA form, the CDR3 reads TGTGCCAGCAGCCTTGACCGCCAGCTAACTAACTATGGCTACACCTTC. It codes for CASSLDRQLTNYGYTF. The chain has TRBV11-2 and TRBJ1-2; no definite D call. Per germline, CDR1 SGHAT and CDR2 FQNNGV. This CDR3 is 16 amino acids long. Trimming pared 5 bases from V and 0 bases from J, leaving 16 bases between.

This clone was counted only a few times. The DNA for the CDR3 is TGTGCCAGCAGCGGAATAGAACCACCCCTCCACTTT. This gives the protein CASSGIEPPLHF. The gene calls are TRBV2 and TRBJ1-6; D is uncertain. There are 12 residues in the CDR3. Trimming shortened V by 6 bases and J by 11 bases, and 11 bases separated the two germline ends. Germline CDR1 and CDR2: SNHLY and FYNNEI.

The V and J genes are TRBV7-2 and TRBJ2-5; 9 bases map to TRBD2. From germline, CDR1 is SGHTA and CDR2 FQGNSA. V shed 3 bases and J 3 bases; nucleotides not matched to a gene: 8. The CDR3 runs to 16 residues. The CDR3 DNA reads TGTGCCAGCAGCTTCCAGGTCTCTAGCGGGGAAGAGACCCAGTACTTC. Translation: CASSFQVSSGEETQYF. The whole variable domain, filled in from reference TRBV7-2 and TRBJ2-5, reads GAGVSQSPSNKVTEKGKDVELRCDPISGHTALYWYRQSLGQGLEFLIYFQGNSAPDKSGLPSDRFSAERTGGSVSTLTIQRTQQEDSAVYLCASSFQVSSGEETQYFGPGTRLLVL.

This chain uses TRBV5-1 with TRBJ1-1, with D unresolved. The ends were cut back, 2 bases at V and 0 bases at J, with 8 bases in the middle. CDR3 length: 14 amino acids. Germline lookup yields CDR1 SGHRS and CDR2 YFSETQ. CDR3 in amino acids: CASSLPGLNTEAFF. CDR3 in DNA: TGCGCCAGCAGCTTACCAGGATTGAACACTGAAGCTTTCTTT. Full variable domain (missing parts from reference TRBV5-1 and TRBJ1-1): KAGVTQTPRYLIKTRGQQVTLSCSPISGHRSVSWYQQTPGQGLQFLFEYFSETQRNKGNFPGRFSGRQFSNSRSEMNVSTLELGDSALYLCASSLPGLNTEAFFGQGTRLTVV.

This clone came up a few times. J is TRBJ2-6 and V is TRBV5-1; the D call may be TRBD1 or TRBD2 (5 bases each). V dropped 0 bases and J dropped 2 bases, with 9 bases sitting between them. CDR3 size: 16 residues. Per germline, CDR1 SGHRS and CDR2 YFSETQ. This CDR3 is CASSLDGGAGANVLTF. The CDR3 region has the DNA TGCGCCAGCAGCTTGGATGGGGGAGCTGGGGCCAACGTCCTGACTTTC.

This clone was counted between two and nine times. The chain couples TRBV6-5 to TRBJ1-6, with unresolved D. The CDR3 runs 13 residues. Deletions cut 7 bases from V and 8 bases from J, with 12 bases between. Germline loops: CDR1 MNHEY, CDR2 SVGAGI. The CDR3 DNA is TGTGCCAGCAAGCCGGGCTACGATTCACCCCTCCACTTT. Protein: CASKPGYDSPLHF.